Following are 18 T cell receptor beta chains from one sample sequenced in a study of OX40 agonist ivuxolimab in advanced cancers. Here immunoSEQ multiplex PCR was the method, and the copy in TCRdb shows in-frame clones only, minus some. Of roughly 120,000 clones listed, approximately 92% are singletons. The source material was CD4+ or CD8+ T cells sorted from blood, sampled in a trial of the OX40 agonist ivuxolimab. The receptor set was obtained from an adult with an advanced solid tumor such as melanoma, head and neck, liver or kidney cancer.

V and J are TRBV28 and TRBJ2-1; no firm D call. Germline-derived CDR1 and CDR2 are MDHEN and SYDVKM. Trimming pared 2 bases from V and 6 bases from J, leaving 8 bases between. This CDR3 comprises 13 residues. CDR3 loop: CASSLIASNEQFF. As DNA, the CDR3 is TGTGCCAGCAGTTTAATAGCTTCCAATGAGCAGTTCTTC.

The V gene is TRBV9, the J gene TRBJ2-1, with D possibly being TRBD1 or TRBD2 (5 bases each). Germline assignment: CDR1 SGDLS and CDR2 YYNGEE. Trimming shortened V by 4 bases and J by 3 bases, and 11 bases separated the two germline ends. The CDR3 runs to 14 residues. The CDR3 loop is CASSTQGRYNEQFF. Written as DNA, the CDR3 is TGTGCCAGCAGCACCCAGGGACGCTACAATGAGCAGTTCTTC.

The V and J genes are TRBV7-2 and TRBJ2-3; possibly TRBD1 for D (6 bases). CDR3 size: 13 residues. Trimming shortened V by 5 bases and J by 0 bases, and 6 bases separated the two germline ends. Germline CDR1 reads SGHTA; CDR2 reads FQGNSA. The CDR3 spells CASSGQSTDTQYF. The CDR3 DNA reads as TGTGCCAGCAGCGGACAGAGCACAGATACGCAGTATTTT.

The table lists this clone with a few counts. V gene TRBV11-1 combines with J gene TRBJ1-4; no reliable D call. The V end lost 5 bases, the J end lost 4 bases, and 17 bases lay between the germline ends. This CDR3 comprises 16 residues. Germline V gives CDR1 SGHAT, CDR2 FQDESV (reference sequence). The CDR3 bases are TGTGCCAGCAGCCGCGCGAACCTGGACCGTAATGAAAAACTGTTTTTT. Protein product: CASSRANLDRNEKLFF.

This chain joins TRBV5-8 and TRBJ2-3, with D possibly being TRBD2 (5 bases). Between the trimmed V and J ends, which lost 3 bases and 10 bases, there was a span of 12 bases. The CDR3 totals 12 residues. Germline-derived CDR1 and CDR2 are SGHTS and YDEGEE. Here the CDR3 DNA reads TGTGCCAGCAGCTCGGACTCTCTAGCGCAGTATTTT. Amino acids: CASSSDSLAQYF.

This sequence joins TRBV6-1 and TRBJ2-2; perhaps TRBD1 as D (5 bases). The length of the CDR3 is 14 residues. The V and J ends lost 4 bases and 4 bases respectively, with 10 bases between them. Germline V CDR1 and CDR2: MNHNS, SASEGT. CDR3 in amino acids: CASSARASTGELFF. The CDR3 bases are TGTGCCAGCAGTGCCAGGGCGTCCACCGGGGAGCTGTTTTTT.

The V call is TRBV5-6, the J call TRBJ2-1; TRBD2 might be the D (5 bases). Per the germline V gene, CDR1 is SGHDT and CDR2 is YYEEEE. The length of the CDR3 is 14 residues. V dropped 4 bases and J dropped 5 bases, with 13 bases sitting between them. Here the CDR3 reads CASSRRDYNNEQFF. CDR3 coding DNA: TGTGCCAGCAGCCGCCGCGACTACAACAATGAGCAGTTCTTC.

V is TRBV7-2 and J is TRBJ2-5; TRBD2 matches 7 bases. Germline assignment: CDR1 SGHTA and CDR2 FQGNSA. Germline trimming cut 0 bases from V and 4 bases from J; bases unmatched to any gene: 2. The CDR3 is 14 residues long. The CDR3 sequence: CASSLARLAETQYF. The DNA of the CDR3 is TGTGCCAGCAGCTTAGCGCGACTAGCAGAGACCCAGTACTTC.

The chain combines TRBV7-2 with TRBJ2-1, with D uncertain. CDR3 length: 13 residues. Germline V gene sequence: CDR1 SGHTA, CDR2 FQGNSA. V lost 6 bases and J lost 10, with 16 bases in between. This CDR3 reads CASRPAGSKEQFF. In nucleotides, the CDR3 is TGTGCCAGCAGACCAGCCGGCTCGAAAGAGCAGTTCTTC.

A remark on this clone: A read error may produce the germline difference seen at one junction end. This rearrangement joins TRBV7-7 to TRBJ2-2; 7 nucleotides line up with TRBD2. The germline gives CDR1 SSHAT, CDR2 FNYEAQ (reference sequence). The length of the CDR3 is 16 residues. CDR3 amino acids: CASSRLAANPTGELFF. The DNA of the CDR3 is TGTGCTAGCAGCCGTCTAGCGGCAAACCCCACCGGGGAGCTGTTTTTT.

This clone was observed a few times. The DNA of the CDR3 is TGTGCCTGGAGCAAGGCCACGAGGGGCCAATATGGCTACACCTTC. This sequence encodes CAWSKATRGQYGYTF. The chain carries TRBV30 and TRBJ1-2, with D perhaps matching TRBD1 (5 bases). The germline V gene encodes CDR1 GTSNPN and CDR2 SVGIG (reference sequence). V lost 3 bases and J 5 bases, leaving 19 bases between the germline ends. The CDR3 is made up of 15 amino acids.

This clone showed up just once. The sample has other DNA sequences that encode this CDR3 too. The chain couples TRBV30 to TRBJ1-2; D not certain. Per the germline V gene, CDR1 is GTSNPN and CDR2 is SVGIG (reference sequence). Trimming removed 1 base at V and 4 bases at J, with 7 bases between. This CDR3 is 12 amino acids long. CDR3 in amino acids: CAWSGGPYGYTF. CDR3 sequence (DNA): TGTGCCTGGAGTGGGGGTCCCTATGGCTACACCTTC. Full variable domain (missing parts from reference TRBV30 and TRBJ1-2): SQTIHQWPATLVQPVGSPLSLECTVEGTSNPNLYWYRQAAGRGLQLLFYSVGIGQISSEVPQNLSASRPQDRQFILSSKKLLLSDSGFYLCAWSGGPYGYTFGSGTRLTVV.

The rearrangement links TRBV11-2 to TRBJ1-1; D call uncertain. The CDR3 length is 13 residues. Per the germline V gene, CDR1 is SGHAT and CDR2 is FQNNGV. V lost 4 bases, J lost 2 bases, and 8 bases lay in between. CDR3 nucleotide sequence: TGTGCCAGCAGCTCGCGACACAACACTGAAGCTTTCTTT. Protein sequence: CASSSRHNTEAFF.

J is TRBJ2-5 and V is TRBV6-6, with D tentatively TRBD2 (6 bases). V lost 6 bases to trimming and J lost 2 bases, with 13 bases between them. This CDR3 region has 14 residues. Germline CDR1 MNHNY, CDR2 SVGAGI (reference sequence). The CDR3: CASRDGSFQETQYF. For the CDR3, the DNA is TGTGCCAGCAGAGACGGGAGTTTTCAAGAGACCCAGTACTTC.

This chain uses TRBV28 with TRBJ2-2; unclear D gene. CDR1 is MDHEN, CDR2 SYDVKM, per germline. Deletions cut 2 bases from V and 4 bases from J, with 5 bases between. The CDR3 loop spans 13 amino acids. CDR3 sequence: CASSLRFTGELFF. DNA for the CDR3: TGTGCCAGCAGTTTAAGGTTCACCGGGGAGCTGTTTTTT.

The CDR3 protein is CASSFGSQETQYF. The CDR3, as DNA: TGCGCCAGCAGCTTCGGCAGCCAAGAGACCCAGTACTTC. The V gene is TRBV5-1, the J gene TRBJ2-5, with unresolved D. This CDR3 is built from 13 residues. The germline gives CDR1 SGHRS, CDR2 YFSETQ. The V end lost 2 bases, the J end lost 1 base, and 6 bases lay between the germline ends.

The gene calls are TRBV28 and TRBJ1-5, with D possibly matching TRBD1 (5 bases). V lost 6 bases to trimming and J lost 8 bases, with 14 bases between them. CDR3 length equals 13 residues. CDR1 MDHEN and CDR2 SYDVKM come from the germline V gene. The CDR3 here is CASSRDRVKPQHF. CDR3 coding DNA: TGTGCCAGCAGCCGGGACCGCGTTAAGCCCCAGCATTTT.

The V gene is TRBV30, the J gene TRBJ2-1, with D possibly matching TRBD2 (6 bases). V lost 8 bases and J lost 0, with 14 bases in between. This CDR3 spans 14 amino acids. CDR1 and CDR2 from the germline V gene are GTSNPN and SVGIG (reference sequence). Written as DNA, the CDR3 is TGTGCCGCTAATCGGGGGAACTCCTACAATGAGCAGTTCTTC. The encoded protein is CAANRGNSYNEQFF.